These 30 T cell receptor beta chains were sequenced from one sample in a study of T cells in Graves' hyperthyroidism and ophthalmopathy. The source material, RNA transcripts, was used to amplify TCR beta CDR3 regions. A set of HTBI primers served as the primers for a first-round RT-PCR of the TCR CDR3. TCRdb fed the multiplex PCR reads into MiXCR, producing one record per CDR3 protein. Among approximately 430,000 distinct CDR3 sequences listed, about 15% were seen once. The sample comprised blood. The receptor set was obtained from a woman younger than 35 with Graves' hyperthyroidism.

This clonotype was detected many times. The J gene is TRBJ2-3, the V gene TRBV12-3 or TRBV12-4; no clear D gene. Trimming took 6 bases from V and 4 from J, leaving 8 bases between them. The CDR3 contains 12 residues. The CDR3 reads CASSRGSDTQYF. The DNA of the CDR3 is TGTGCCAGCAGCAGAGGATCAGATACGCAGTATTTT.

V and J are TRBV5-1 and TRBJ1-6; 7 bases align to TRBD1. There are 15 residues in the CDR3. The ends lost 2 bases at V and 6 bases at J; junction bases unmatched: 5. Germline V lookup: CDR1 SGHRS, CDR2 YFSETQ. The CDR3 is CASSLDRAGNSPLHF. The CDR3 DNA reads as TGCGCCAGCAGCTTAGACAGGGCGGGTAATTCACCCCTCCACTTT.

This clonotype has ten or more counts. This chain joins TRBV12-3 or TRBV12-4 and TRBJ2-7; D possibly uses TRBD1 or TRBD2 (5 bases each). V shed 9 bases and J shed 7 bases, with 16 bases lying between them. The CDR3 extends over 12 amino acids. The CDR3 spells CASTEGREEQYF. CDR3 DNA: TGTGCCAGTACAGAGGGGAGAGAAGAGCAGTACTTC.

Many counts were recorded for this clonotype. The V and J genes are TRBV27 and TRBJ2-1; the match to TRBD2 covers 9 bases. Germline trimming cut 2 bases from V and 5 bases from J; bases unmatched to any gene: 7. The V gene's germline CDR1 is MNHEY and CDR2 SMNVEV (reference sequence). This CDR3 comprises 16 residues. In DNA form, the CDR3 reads TGTGCCAGCAGTTTAGAGTTCCTAGCGGGGAACAATGAGCAGTTCTTC. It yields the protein CASSLEFLAGNNEQFF.

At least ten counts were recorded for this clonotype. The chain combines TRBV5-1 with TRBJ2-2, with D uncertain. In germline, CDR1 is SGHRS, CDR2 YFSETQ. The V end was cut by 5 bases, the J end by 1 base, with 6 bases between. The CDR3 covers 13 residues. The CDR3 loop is CASRGLNTGELFF. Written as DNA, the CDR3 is TGCGCCAGCAGAGGTTTGAACACCGGGGAGCTGTTTTTT.

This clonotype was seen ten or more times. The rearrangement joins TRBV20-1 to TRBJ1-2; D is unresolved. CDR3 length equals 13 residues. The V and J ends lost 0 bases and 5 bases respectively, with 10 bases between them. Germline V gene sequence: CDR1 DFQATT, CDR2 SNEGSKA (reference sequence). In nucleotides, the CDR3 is TGCAGTGCTAGAGATTATGGGGTTTATGGCTACACCTTC. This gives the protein CSARDYGVYGYTF.

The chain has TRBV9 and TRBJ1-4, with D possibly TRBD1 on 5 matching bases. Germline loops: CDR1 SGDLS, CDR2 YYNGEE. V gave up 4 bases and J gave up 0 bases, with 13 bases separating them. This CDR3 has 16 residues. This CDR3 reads CASSPQGGATNEKLFF. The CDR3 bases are TGTGCCAGCAGCCCCCAGGGCGGGGCAACTAATGAAAAACTGTTTTTT.

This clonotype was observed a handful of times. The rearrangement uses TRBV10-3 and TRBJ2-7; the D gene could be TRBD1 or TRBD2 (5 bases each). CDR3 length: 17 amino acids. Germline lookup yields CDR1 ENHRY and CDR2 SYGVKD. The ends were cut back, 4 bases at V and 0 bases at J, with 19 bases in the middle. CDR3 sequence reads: CAISGGRVRVSSYEQYF. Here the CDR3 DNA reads TGTGCCATCAGTGGGGGACGGGTTAGGGTGAGCTCCTACGAGCAGTACTTC.

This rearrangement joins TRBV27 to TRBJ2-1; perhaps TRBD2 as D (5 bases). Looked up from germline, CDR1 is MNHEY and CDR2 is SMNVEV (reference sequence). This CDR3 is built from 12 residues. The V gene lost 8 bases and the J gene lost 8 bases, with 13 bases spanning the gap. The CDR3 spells CASGSGLDEQFF. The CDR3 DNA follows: TGTGCCAGCGGGAGCGGATTGGATGAGCAGTTCTTC.

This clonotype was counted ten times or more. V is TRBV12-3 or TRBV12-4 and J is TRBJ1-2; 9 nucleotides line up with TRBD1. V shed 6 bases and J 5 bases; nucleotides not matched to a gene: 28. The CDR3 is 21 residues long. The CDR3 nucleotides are TGTGCCAGCAGCCGAAAACAGGGGGCGAGGTCCTCAATCAACGGGCATTATGGCTACACCTTC. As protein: CASSRKQGARSSINGHYGYTF.

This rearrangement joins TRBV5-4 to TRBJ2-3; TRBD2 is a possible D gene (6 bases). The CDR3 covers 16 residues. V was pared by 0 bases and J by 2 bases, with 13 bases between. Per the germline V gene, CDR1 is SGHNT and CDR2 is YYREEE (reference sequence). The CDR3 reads CASSLVGRGDTDTQYF. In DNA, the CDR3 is TGTGCCAGCAGCTTGGTAGGGCGGGGTGACACAGATACGCAGTATTTT.

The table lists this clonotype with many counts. The CDR3 loop reads CASSAPLAGASYEQYF. In nucleotides, the CDR3 is TGTGCCAGCAGCGCCCCACTAGCGGGGGCCTCCTACGAGCAGTACTTC. The chain uses TRBV7-8 and TRBJ2-7; 11 bases line up with TRBD2. The V gene's germline CDR1 is SGHVS and CDR2 FQNEAQ. The length of the CDR3 is 16 residues. The J segment lost 0 bases and the V segment lost 5 bases, leaving 6 bases of the junction unmatched.

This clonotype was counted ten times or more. The CDR3 DNA is TGTGCCAGCAGACCCGGTGACAGGGTATTAAGGGCTCAGTTCTTC. Amino acids: CASRPGDRVLRAQFF. The chain is built from TRBV11-1 and TRBJ2-1; 7 bases map to TRBD1. This CDR3 contains 15 residues. Germline V gene data show CDR1 as SGHAT and CDR2 as FQDESV (reference sequence). Germline trimming cut 6 bases from V and 13 bases from J; bases unmatched to any gene: 18.

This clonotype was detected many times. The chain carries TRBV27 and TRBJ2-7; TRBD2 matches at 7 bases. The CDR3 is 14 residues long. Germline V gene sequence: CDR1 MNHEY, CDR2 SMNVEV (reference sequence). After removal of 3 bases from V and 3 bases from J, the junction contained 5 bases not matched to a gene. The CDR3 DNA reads TGTGCCAGCAGTTTCTCTAGCGGAATCTACGAGCAGTACTTC. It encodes CASSFSSGIYEQYF.

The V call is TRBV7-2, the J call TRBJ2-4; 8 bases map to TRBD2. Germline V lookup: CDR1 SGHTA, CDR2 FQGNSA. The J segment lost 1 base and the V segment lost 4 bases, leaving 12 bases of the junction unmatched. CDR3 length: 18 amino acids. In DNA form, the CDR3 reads TGTGCCAGCAGCTCAGGACTAGCTGGGACTACGGCCAAAAACATTCAGTACTTC. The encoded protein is CASSSGLAGTTAKNIQYF.

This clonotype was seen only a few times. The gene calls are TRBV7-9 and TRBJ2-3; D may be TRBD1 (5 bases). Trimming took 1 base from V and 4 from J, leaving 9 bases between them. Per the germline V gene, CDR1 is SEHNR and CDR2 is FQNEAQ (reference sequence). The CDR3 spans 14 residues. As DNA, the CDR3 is TGTGCCAGCAGCTTAGTAGGGGAAGCAGATACGCAGTATTTT. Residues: CASSLVGEADTQYF.

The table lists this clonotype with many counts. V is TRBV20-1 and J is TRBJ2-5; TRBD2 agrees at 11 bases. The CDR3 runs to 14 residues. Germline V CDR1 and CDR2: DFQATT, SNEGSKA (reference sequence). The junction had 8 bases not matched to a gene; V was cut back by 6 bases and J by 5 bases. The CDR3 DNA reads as TGCAGTGCGCACGGTAGCGGGAGGGCCGAGACCCAGTACTTC. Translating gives CSAHGSGRAETQYF.

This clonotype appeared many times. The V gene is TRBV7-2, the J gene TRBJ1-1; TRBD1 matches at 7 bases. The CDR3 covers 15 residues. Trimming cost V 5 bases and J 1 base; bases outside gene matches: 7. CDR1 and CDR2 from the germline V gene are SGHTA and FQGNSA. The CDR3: CASSPRTGKNTEAFF. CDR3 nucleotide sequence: TGTGCCAGCAGCCCACGGACAGGAAAGAACACTGAAGCTTTCTTT.

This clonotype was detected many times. The DNA of the CDR3 is TGCAGTGCTAGAGATCAGTGGAGGAATCAGCCCCAGCATTTT. Its translation: CSARDQWRNQPQHF. V usage is TRBV20-1 and J usage is TRBJ1-5; no reliable D call. Trimming removed 0 bases at V and 4 bases at J, with 10 bases between. Germline CDR1 and CDR2: DFQATT and SNEGSKA (reference sequence). There are 14 residues in the CDR3.

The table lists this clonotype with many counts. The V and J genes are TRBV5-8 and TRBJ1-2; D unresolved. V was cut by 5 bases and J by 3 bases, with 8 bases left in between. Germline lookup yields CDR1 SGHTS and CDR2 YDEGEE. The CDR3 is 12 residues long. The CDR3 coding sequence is TGTGCCAGCAGTAAAGTAGACTATGGCTACACCTTC. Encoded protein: CASSKVDYGYTF. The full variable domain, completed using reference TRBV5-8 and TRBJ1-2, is EAGVTQSPTHLIKTRGQQATLRCSPISGHTSVYWYQQALGLGLQFLLWYDEGEERNRGNFPPRFSGRQFPNYSSELNVNALELEDSALYLCASSKVDYGYTFGSGTRLTVV.

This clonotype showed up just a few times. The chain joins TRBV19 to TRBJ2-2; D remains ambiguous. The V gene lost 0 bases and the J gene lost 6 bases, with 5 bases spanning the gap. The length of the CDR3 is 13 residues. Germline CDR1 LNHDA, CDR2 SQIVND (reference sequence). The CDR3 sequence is CASSIDLAGELFF. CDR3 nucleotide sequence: TGTGCCAGTAGTATAGACTTGGCCGGGGAGCTGTTTTTT.

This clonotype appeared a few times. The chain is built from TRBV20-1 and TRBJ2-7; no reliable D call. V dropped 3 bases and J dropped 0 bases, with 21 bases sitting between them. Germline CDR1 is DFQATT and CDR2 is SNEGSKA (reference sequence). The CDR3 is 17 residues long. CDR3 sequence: CSARSSGLTQLSYEQYF. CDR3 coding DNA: TGCAGTGCTAGGAGTTCGGGCCTCACTCAACTCTCCTACGAGCAGTACTTC.

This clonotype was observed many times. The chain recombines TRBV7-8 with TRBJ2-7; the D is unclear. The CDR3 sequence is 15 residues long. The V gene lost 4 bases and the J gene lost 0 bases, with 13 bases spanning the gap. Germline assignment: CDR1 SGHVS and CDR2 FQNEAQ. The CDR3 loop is CASSSAQAGSYEQYF. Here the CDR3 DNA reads TGTGCCAGCAGCTCAGCACAAGCAGGCTCCTACGAGCAGTACTTC.

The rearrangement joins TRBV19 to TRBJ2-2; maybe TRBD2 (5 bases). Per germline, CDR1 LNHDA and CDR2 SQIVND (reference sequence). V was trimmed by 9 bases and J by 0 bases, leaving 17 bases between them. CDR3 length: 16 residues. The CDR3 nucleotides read TGTGCCAGCACCAAAGCGGTGATAGCGAACACCGGGGAGCTGTTTTTT. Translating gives CASTKAVIANTGELFF.

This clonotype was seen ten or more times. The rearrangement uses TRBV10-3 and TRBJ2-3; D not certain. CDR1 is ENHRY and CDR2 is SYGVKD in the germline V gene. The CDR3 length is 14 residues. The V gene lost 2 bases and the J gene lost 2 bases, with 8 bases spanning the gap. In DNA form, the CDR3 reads TGTGCCATCAGTGAGGCGCAATTCACAGATACGCAGTATTTT. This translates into CAISEAQFTDTQYF.

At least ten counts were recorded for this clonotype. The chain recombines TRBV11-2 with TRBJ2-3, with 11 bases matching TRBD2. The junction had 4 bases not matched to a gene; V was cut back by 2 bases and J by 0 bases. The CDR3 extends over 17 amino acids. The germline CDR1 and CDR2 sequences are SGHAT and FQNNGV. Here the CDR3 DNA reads TGTGCCAGCAGCTTAAGACTAGCGGGAAGTAGCACAGATACGCAGTATTTT. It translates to CASSLRLAGSSTDTQYF.

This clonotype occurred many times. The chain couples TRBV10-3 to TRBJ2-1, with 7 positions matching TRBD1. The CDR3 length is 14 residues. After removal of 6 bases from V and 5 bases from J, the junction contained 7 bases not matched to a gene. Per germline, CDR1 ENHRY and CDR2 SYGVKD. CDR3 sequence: CAIRSGTDDNEQFF. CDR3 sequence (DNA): TGTGCCATCAGGTCCGGGACAGATGACAATGAGCAGTTCTTC.

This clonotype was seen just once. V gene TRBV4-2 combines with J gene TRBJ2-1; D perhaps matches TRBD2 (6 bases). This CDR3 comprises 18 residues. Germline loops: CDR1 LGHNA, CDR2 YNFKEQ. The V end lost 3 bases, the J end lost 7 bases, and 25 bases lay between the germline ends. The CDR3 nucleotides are TGTGCCAGCAGCCACCTCCCCGGGCTAGGCGGGATATCGAATGAGCAGTTCTTC. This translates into CASSHLPGLGGISNEQFF.

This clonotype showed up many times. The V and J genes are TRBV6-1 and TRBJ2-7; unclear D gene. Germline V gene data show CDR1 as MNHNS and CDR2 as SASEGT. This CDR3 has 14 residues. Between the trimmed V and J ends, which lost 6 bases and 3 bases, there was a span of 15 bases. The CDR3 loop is CASRSSLSVYEQYF. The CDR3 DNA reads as TGTGCCAGCAGGTCCTCCTTGAGTGTCTACGAGCAGTACTTC.

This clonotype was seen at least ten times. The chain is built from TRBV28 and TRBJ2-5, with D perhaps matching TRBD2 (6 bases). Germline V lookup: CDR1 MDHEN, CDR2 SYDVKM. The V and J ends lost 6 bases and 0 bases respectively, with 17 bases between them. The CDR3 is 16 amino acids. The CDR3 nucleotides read TGTGCCAGCAGGAGCAGCGCGGGGTTAAACCAAGAGACCCAGTACTTC. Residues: CASRSSAGLNQETQYF.